The clone carrying this TCR beta chain was recorded at least ten times. The data stem from a study of T cells of healthy individuals. In TCRdb, the 5' RACE reads were re-called with MiXCR into one record per CDR3 protein. The table lists 85,000 to 100,000 distinct CDR3 sequences, 17% of them singletons. The CDR3 is made up of 14 amino acids. Germline V lookup: CDR1 LNHDA, CDR2 SQIVND (reference sequence). V was cut by 5 bases and J by 5 bases, with 13 bases left in between. This chain links TRBV19 with TRBJ1-5; D is possibly TRBD1 (5 bases). This receptor was obtained from a human donor in good health. Here the CDR3 DNA reads TGTGCCAGTAGTTTGACAGTGATTTATCAGCCCCAGCATTTT. Translation gives CASSLTVIYQPQHF.